The clone carrying this TCR beta chain turned up a few times. This record belongs to a study of T-cell memory formation after mild COVID-19. Via MiXCR, TCRdb re-called the 5' RACE reads, giving one row per CDR3 protein. The sample records 350,000 to 500,000 distinct CDR3 sequences, less than 25% being singletons. The CDR3 is made up of 14 amino acids. Germline V CDR1 and CDR2: SGDLS, YYNGEE. Trimming at V came to 4 bases and at J to 7 bases, leaving 4 bases not matched to a gene. This receptor was identified in an adult woman who had mild COVID-19 (a few samples of this study predate the infection). Cell type and time point are not known. V and J are TRBV9 and TRBJ2-1; 11 positions agree with TRBD2. The sequencing sample was made of PBMCs or a T cell subset sorted from them (not recorded which). CDR3 loop: CASSPWTSGNEQFF. Written as DNA, the CDR3 is TGTGCCAGCAGCCCATGGACTAGCGGGAATGAGCAGTTCTTC.